These T cell receptor beta chains were read from a single sample in a study of T cells in Graves' hyperthyroidism and ophthalmopathy. TCRdb processed the multiplex PCR reads anew with MiXCR; each CDR3 protein has one entry. The sample carries more than 350,000 distinct CDR3 sequences, approximately 14% recorded once. The sample taken for sequencing was blood. Source of these receptors: a woman aged 60-70 years with Graves' ophthalmopathy. Each CDR3 is given with its conserved first and last residue. A D gene is named only where the DNA matches it firmly. Size tells how often a clone was seen (once, few, many) or the class of an expanded clone, and some rows leave it out.

cdr3_nt: TGTGCCAGCAGCAAAACCGGGACAGGGGGGACCTACGAGCAGTACTTC
cdr3_aa: CASSKTGTGGTYEQYF
clone_size: few
v_call: TRBV7-9
d_call: TRBD1
j_call: TRBJ2-7

cdr3_nt: TGTGCCAGTGGGGGACGACCCTCCAGCACTGAAGCTTTCTTT
cdr3_aa: CASGGRPSSTEAFF
clone_size: few
v_call: TRBV19
d_call: .
j_call: TRBJ1-1

cdr3_nt: TGTGCCAGCAGCGCCGGGACAGCAGTCTATGGCTACACCTTC
cdr3_aa: CASSAGTAVYGYTF
clone_size: few
v_call: TRBV5-4
d_call: TRBD1
j_call: TRBJ1-2

cdr3_nt: TGTGCCAGCATCAAGGCTAGCGGGGCTAGCTACAATGAGCAGTTCTTC
cdr3_aa: CASIKASGASYNEQFF
clone_size: few
v_call: TRBV6-9
d_call: TRBD2
j_call: TRBJ2-1

cdr3_nt: TGTGCCAGCAGCGTGTATGGGCCGGAGGAGCTGTTTTTT
cdr3_aa: CASSVYGPEELFF
clone_size: many
v_call: TRBV6-1
d_call: .
j_call: TRBJ2-2

cdr3_nt: TGTGCCAGCACATACAGGCAGGGGCAACCGGGCGCAGATACGCAGCATTTT
cdr3_aa: CASTYRQGQPGADTQHF
clone_size: .
v_call: TRBV12-3/TRBV12-4
d_call: .
j_call: TRBJ1-5

cdr3_nt: TGTGCCAGCAGTGAAGGCGGCAGGGGCTATGAGCAGTTCTTC
cdr3_aa: CASSEGGRGYEQFF
clone_size: .
v_call: TRBV6-2/TRBV6-3
d_call: .
j_call: TRBJ2-1

cdr3_nt: TGTGCCAGCAGCTTGAGGTACTCCCCGAGCAATCAGCCCCAGCATTTT
cdr3_aa: CASSLRYSPSNQPQHF
clone_size: few
v_call: TRBV5-5
d_call: .
j_call: TRBJ1-5

cdr3_nt: TGTGCCAGCAGTTTAATCAAGGGCCAAGAGACCCAGTACTTC
cdr3_aa: CASSLIKGQETQYF
clone_size: many
v_call: TRBV28
d_call: .
j_call: TRBJ2-5

cdr3_nt: TGTGCCAGCAGTTTATCAGGGGTCAATGAAAAACTGTTTTTT
cdr3_aa: CASSLSGVNEKLFF
clone_size: many
v_call: TRBV28
d_call: .
j_call: TRBJ1-4

cdr3_nt: TGTGCCAGCAGAGGGACAGATGGCTACACCTTC
cdr3_aa: CASRGTDGYTF
clone_size: many
v_call: TRBV2
d_call: TRBD1
j_call: TRBJ1-2

cdr3_nt: TGCAGTGCTAGCCTGGGGGGCAGGGGGAGCAATCAGCCCCAGCATTTT
cdr3_aa: CSASLGGRGSNQPQHF
clone_size: .
v_call: TRBV20-1
d_call: TRBD1
j_call: TRBJ1-5

cdr3_nt: TGTGCCAGCCCCCCTCCTGCCGGGACAGGGGGCAATGAGCAGTTCTTC
cdr3_aa: CASPPPAGTGGNEQFF
clone_size: many
v_call: TRBV28
d_call: TRBD1
j_call: TRBJ2-1

cdr3_nt: TGTGCCAGTAGTATAGCAGGGGTTCTCGTCGAGCAGTACTTC
cdr3_aa: CASSIAGVLVEQYF
clone_size: .
v_call: TRBV19
d_call: .
j_call: TRBJ2-7

cdr3_nt: TGTGCCACCAGTGATCCGGGCGGGGAGAAAGATACGCAGTATTTT
cdr3_aa: CATSDPGGEKDTQYF
clone_size: few
v_call: TRBV24-1
d_call: .
j_call: TRBJ2-3

cdr3_nt: TGTGCCAGCAGGTCAGGGAACTACGAGCAGTACTTC
cdr3_aa: CASRSGNYEQYF
clone_size: many
v_call: TRBV6-2/TRBV6-3
d_call: .
j_call: TRBJ2-7

cdr3_nt: TGCGCCAGCAGCTGGGTCGGGACTCCTAGCTCCTACAATGAGCAGTTCTTC
cdr3_aa: CASSWVGTPSSYNEQFF
clone_size: .
v_call: TRBV5-1
d_call: .
j_call: TRBJ2-1

cdr3_nt: TGTGCCAGCAGCCCGTCGTTCGGACAGGGGGCGTCACCCCTCCACTTT
cdr3_aa: CASSPSFGQGASPLHF
clone_size: many
v_call: TRBV3-1
d_call: TRBD1
j_call: TRBJ1-6

cdr3_nt: TGTGCCAGCAGACAGGGGCTGGGTGGCTACACCTTC
cdr3_aa: CASRQGLGGYTF
clone_size: few
v_call: TRBV28
d_call: TRBD1
j_call: TRBJ1-2

cdr3_nt: TGCGCCAGCAGCACCGGGGGGACTAGCGGGAGCCAAACAGATACGCAGTATTTT
cdr3_aa: CASSTGGTSGSQTDTQYF
clone_size: few
v_call: TRBV5-1
d_call: TRBD2
j_call: TRBJ2-3

cdr3_nt: TGTGCCACCAGCAGAGTGACCGGGACAGGGGTCAACGAGCAGTACTTC
cdr3_aa: CATSRVTGTGVNEQYF
clone_size: many
v_call: TRBV15
d_call: TRBD1
j_call: TRBJ2-7

cdr3_nt: TGTGCCAGCAGCCTTGTTAGCGGGAGAAGCTACAATGAGCAGTTCTTC
cdr3_aa: CASSLVSGRSYNEQFF
clone_size: many
v_call: TRBV3-1
d_call: TRBD2
j_call: TRBJ2-1

cdr3_nt: TGTGCCATCAGTGAGTCTGATAGCGGGATCTCCTACGAGCAGTACTTC
cdr3_aa: CAISESDSGISYEQYF
clone_size: many
v_call: TRBV10-3
d_call: TRBD2
j_call: TRBJ2-7

cdr3_nt: TGTGCCAGCAGTTTTGGCGGGAGATCGGTCACCGGGGAGCTGTTTTTT
cdr3_aa: CASSFGGRSVTGELFF
clone_size: many
v_call: TRBV27
d_call: TRBD2
j_call: TRBJ2-2

cdr3_nt: TGCGCCAGCAGCCAATTCTCCGGGACTAGCGGAAACGAGCAGTACTTC
cdr3_aa: CASSQFSGTSGNEQYF
clone_size: .
v_call: TRBV4-1
d_call: TRBD2
j_call: TRBJ2-7

cdr3_nt: TGTGCCAGCAGTTTAGTCTGGGCGGATGAAAAACTGTTTTTT
cdr3_aa: CASSLVWADEKLFF
clone_size: .
v_call: TRBV27
d_call: .
j_call: TRBJ1-4

cdr3_nt: TGTGCCACCCGGACAGGGGACGAAGAGACCCAGTACTTC
cdr3_aa: CATRTGDEETQYF
clone_size: many
v_call: TRBV7-9
d_call: TRBD1
j_call: TRBJ2-5

cdr3_nt: TGTGCCAGTAGTATCTACTGGGGACGGGGGCACCAAGAGACCCAGTACTTC
cdr3_aa: CASSIYWGRGHQETQYF
clone_size: .
v_call: TRBV19
d_call: .
j_call: TRBJ2-5

cdr3_nt: TGTGCCAGCAGCGTAGGCCTCTACGAGCAGTACTTC
cdr3_aa: CASSVGLYEQYF
clone_size: many
v_call: TRBV9
d_call: .
j_call: TRBJ2-7

cdr3_nt: TGTGCCAGCAGCTTATCTAGCGTATACGGGGAGCTGTTTTTT
cdr3_aa: CASSLSSVYGELFF
clone_size: .
v_call: TRBV7-9
d_call: .
j_call: TRBJ2-2

cdr3_nt: TGTGCCAGCAGAGCAGGGGGGGGGAGGGCCACCGGGGAGCTGTTTTTT
cdr3_aa: CASRAGGGRATGELFF
clone_size: few
v_call: TRBV2
d_call: .
j_call: TRBJ2-2

cdr3_nt: TGTGCCAGCAGGGGGGGGCTGGGTCAGCCCCAGCATTTT
cdr3_aa: CASRGGLGQPQHF
clone_size: few
v_call: TRBV19
d_call: TRBD1
j_call: TRBJ1-5

cdr3_nt: TGTGCCAGCAGTGTAGGGGCCACCTACGAGCAGTACTTC
cdr3_aa: CASSVGATYEQYF
clone_size: many
v_call: TRBV2
d_call: .
j_call: TRBJ2-7

cdr3_nt: TGCAGTGCTAGTGCGGGACTAGCGGGAGGGAATGAGCAGTTCTTC
cdr3_aa: CSASAGLAGGNEQFF
clone_size: few
v_call: TRBV20-1
d_call: TRBD2
j_call: TRBJ2-1

cdr3_nt: TGTGCCAGCAGTTCTACCGGGACTAATAATTCACCCCTCCACTTT
cdr3_aa: CASSSTGTNNSPLHF
clone_size: .
v_call: TRBV7-3
d_call: .
j_call: TRBJ1-6

cdr3_nt: TGTGCCAGCAGCCATGGGACCTACGAGCAGTACTTC
cdr3_aa: CASSHGTYEQYF
clone_size: many
v_call: TRBV3-1
d_call: .
j_call: TRBJ2-7

cdr3_nt: TGTGCCAGCAGCTTGGATAGCGGGCGAAACCAAGAGACCCAGTACTTC
cdr3_aa: CASSLDSGRNQETQYF
clone_size: many
v_call: TRBV5-4
d_call: TRBD2
j_call: TRBJ2-5

cdr3_nt: TGCGCCAGCAGCTTGGTCGGACAGGGAGGTGAAAAACTGTTTTTT
cdr3_aa: CASSLVGQGGEKLFF
clone_size: .
v_call: TRBV5-1
d_call: TRBD1
j_call: TRBJ1-4

cdr3_nt: TGTGCCAGCAGTGCTTCCCTAGCGGGGTCCTACGAGCAGTACTTC
cdr3_aa: CASSASLAGSYEQYF
clone_size: many
v_call: TRBV2
d_call: TRBD2
j_call: TRBJ2-7

cdr3_nt: TGTGCCAGCAGCCAAGATTTCACCGGGGAGCTGTTTTTT
cdr3_aa: CASSQDFTGELFF
clone_size: many
v_call: TRBV4-2
d_call: .
j_call: TRBJ2-2

cdr3_nt: TGTGCCAGCAGCCAAGATCCAGCCCCCCGGGGTGAGCAGTTCTTC
cdr3_aa: CASSQDPAPRGEQFF
clone_size: many
v_call: TRBV14
d_call: .
j_call: TRBJ2-1